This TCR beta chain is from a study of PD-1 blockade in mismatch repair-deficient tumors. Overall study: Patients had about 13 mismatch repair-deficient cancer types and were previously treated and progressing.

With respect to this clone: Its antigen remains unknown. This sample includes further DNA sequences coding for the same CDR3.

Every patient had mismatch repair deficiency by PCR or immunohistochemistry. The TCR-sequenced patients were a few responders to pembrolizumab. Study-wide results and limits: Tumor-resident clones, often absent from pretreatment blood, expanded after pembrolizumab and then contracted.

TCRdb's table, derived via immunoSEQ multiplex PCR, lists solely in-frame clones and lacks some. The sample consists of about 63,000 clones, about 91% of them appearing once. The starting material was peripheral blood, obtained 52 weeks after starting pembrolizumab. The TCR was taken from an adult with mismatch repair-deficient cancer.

CDR3 region: CASSLRRDEQYF. DNA of the CDR3: TGTGCCAGCAGTCTTCGGAGGGACGAGCAGTACTTC. V is TRBV2 and J is TRBJ2-7, with D possibly matching TRBD2 (6 bases). With 5 bases removed from V and 5 bases from J, the gap between germline ends came to 10 bases. The CDR3 extends over 12 amino acids. Germline V CDR1 and CDR2: SNHLY, FYNNEI.